One sample yielded the 28 T cell receptor beta chains listed below, sequenced in a study of blood T cell repertoires in COVID-19. Generated by immunoSEQ multiplex PCR, the TCRdb table keeps only in-frame clones and is missing some. The sample has about 140,000 clones, roughly 84% seen once. What was sequenced was peripheral blood. Receptors originate from a woman aged 55 to 70 with acute or convalescent COVID-19.

The chain is built from TRBV3-1 (or the pseudogene TRBV3-2) and TRBJ2-7; no definite D call. The V gene's germline CDR1 is LGHDT and CDR2 YNNKEL (reference sequence). Trimming took off 0 bases at V and 1 base at J, with 13 bases between the two ends. This CDR3 is 16 amino acids long. The CDR3: CASSQDRITQSYEQYF. DNA of the CDR3: TGTGCCAGCAGCCAAGATCGGATCACACAGTCCTACGAGCAGTACTTC.

This clone was seen a few times. The gene calls are TRBV5-6 and TRBJ1-1; no clear D gene. Trimming removed 4 bases from V and 5 bases from J, with 12 bases in between. Germline loops: CDR1 SGHDT, CDR2 YYEEEE. CDR3 length equals 13 residues. The CDR3: CASSPGRVTEAFF. CDR3 in DNA: TGTGCCAGCAGCCCGGGAAGGGTGACTGAAGCTTTCTTT.

This rearrangement joins TRBV6-5 to TRBJ2-7; 7 nucleotides line up with TRBD1. Germline V lookup: CDR1 MNHEY, CDR2 SVGAGI. The CDR3 loop spans 13 amino acids. J was trimmed by 3 bases and V by 8 bases; bases with no gene match: 7. CDR3 sequence reads: CASGIQGFYEQYF. Here the CDR3 DNA reads TGTGCCAGCGGAATACAGGGGTTCTACGAGCAGTACTTC.

The chain combines TRBV13 with TRBJ2-3; D possibly corresponds to TRBD1 (5 bases). The CDR3 sequence is 15 residues long. The germline V and J ends were trimmed by 2 bases and 4 bases, with 13 bases remaining between them. Germline CDR1 and CDR2: PRHDT and FYEKMQ (reference sequence). CDR3: CASSLPRASADTQYF. In DNA form, the CDR3 reads TGTGCCAGCAGCTTACCCAGGGCATCGGCAGATACGCAGTATTTT.

The chain has TRBV12-5 and TRBJ1-5; a weak D match, TRBD1 (5 bases). Trimming cost V 0 bases and J 1 base, with 13 bases left between them. Germline V gene lookup returns CDR1 LGHNT and CDR2 FRNRAP. This CDR3 comprises 17 residues. The CDR3 here is CASGLVLGRESNQPQHF. The CDR3 DNA reads TGTGCTAGTGGTTTGGTACTGGGCAGGGAAAGCAATCAGCCCCAGCATTTT. Looking up the rest from reference TRBV12-5 and TRBJ1-5 gives the full variable domain: DARVTQTPRHKVTEMGQEVTMRCQPILGHNTVFWYRQTMMQGLELLAYFRNRAPLDDSGMPKDRFSAEMPDATLATLKIQPSEPRDSAVYFCASGLVLGRESNQPQHFGDGTRLSIL.

This clone was seen only once. The chain is built from TRBV15 and TRBJ2-1, with 14 positions matching TRBD2. The CDR3 extends over 18 amino acids. After removal of 0 bases from V and 12 bases from J, the junction contained 13 bases not matched to a gene. Germline V gene sequence: CDR1 LNHNV, CDR2 YYDKDF (reference sequence). Here the CDR3 reads CATSRDYPTSGGALTQFF. DNA for the CDR3: TGTGCCACCAGCAGAGATTACCCGACTAGCGGGGGGGCATTAACGCAGTTCTTC.

The rearrangement links TRBV3-1 (or the pseudogene TRBV3-2) to TRBJ2-3, with 7 bases aligning to TRBD2. This CDR3 has 18 residues. V lost 2 bases, J lost 2 bases, and 13 bases stayed unmatched. The germline V gene encodes CDR1 LGHDT and CDR2 YNNKEL (reference sequence). This CDR3 reads CASSQRTSSTPLTDTQYF. CDR3 sequence (DNA): TGTGCCAGCAGCCAACGGACTAGTTCGACGCCCCTCACAGATACGCAGTATTTT.

This sequence joins TRBV11-2 and TRBJ2-7, with 7 bases that match TRBD1. Per the germline V gene, CDR1 is SGHAT and CDR2 is FQNNGV. This CDR3 has 16 amino acids. V was clipped by 5 bases and J by 1 base; unmatched bases: 11. In DNA, the CDR3 is TGTGCCAGCAGCGCCAAACAGGGGCAACGATCCTACGAGCAGTACTTC. It encodes CASSAKQGQRSYEQYF.

The chain links TRBV6-5 to TRBJ1-1; tentative D call: TRBD1 (6 bases). Germline CDR1 MNHEY, CDR2 SVGAGI. V was shortened by 0 bases and J by 11 bases, with 19 bases between the two germline ends. The CDR3 is 15 residues long. DNA of the CDR3: TGTGCCAGCAGTTACTCGGTTAGAGGGGGAAGGTCGGCTTTCTTT. Its protein product is CASSYSVRGGRSAFF.

This clone occurred once. The V call is TRBV5-6, the J call TRBJ2-2, with D hard to call. The ends were cut back, 0 bases at V and 5 bases at J, with 17 bases in the middle. Germline V gene sequence: CDR1 SGHDT, CDR2 YYEEEE. CDR3 length: 17 residues. As DNA, the CDR3 is TGTGCCAGCAGCTTGGTAGCAGCATCATTGGGTACCGGGGAGCTGTTTTTT. Its translation: CASSLVAASLGTGELFF.

The gene calls are TRBV7-9 and TRBJ2-7, with 8 bases matching TRBD1. V gave up 5 bases and J gave up 3 bases; unmatched junction bases: 9. From germline, CDR1 is SEHNR and CDR2 FQNEAQ (reference sequence). The CDR3 is made up of 15 amino acids. CDR3 in amino acids: CASSLLTGEFYEQYF. As DNA, the CDR3 is TGTGCCAGCAGCCTGCTGACAGGGGAATTCTACGAGCAGTACTTC.

V gene TRBV28 combines with J gene TRBJ1-2; tentatively, D is TRBD1 (5 bases). Trimming removed 3 bases from V and 4 bases from J, with 9 bases in between. The germline gives CDR1 MDHEN, CDR2 SYDVKM. The CDR3 is made up of 13 amino acids. The CDR3 reads CASSLRQSYGYTF. The CDR3 bases are TGTGCCAGCAGTTTGAGACAGTCCTATGGCTACACCTTC.

This clone was observed a single time. The chain employs TRBV19 and TRBJ2-7; a weak D match, TRBD1 (6 bases). Germline CDR1 reads LNHDA; CDR2 reads SQIVND (reference sequence). Trimming removed 6 bases from V and 1 base from J, with 16 bases in between. The CDR3 consists of 15 residues. The CDR3 DNA is TGTGCCAGTAGCCGTCGGGCAGGGGCTTCCTACGAGCAGTACTTC. Encoded protein: CASSRRAGASYEQYF.

The chain combines TRBV28 with TRBJ1-3, with 7 nucleotides matching TRBD1. Trimming took 2 bases from V and 6 from J; bases not matched to a gene: 4. Per germline, CDR1 MDHEN and CDR2 SYDVKM. The CDR3 extends over 14 amino acids. The CDR3 coding sequence is TGTGCCAGCAGTTTAGGGACAGTTGAAAACACCATATATTTT. It specifies CASSLGTVENTIYF.

The chain combines TRBV3-1 (or the pseudogene TRBV3-2) with TRBJ2-5, with D possibly being TRBD1 (6 bases). Germline-derived CDR1 and CDR2 are LGHDT and YNNKEL (reference sequence). V gave up 7 bases and J gave up 3 bases, with 18 bases separating them. The CDR3 covers 15 residues. CDR3 DNA sequence: TGTGCCAGCACCCTTCCGGGCAGGGGAAAAGAGACCCAGTACTTC. This gives the protein CASTLPGRGKETQYF.

The V call is TRBV7-9, the J call TRBJ1-1; 7 bases line up with TRBD1. This CDR3 spans 14 amino acids. CDR1 and CDR2 (germline): SEHNR, FQNEAQ (reference sequence). V was pared by 7 bases and J by 2 bases, with 7 bases of the junction left unmatched. The CDR3, as DNA: TGTGCCAGCAACCGCAGGGGGGATAACACTGAAGCTTTCTTT. Its protein product is CASNRRGDNTEAFF.

The chain combines TRBV4-2 with TRBJ1-1; D might be TRBD1 (6 bases). V lost 4 bases to trimming and J lost 1 base, with 10 bases between them. The CDR3 is made up of 14 amino acids. Germline V gives CDR1 LGHNA, CDR2 YNFKEQ. CDR3 region: CASSRPTGNTEAFF. The CDR3 region has the DNA TGTGCCAGCAGCCGACCGACAGGGAACACTGAAGCTTTCTTT.

V and J are TRBV30 and TRBJ1-6; TRBD1 agrees at 10 bases. V shed 4 bases, J shed 10 bases, and the junction held 10 bases outside the gene matches. Germline loops: CDR1 GTSNPN, CDR2 SVGIG (reference sequence). This CDR3 is 15 amino acids long. This CDR3 reads CAWTNLGQGRSPLHF. CDR3 DNA: TGTGCCTGGACTAACCTGGGACAGGGGCGATCACCCCTCCACTTT.

The rearrangement joins TRBV24-1 to TRBJ2-2; tentative D call: TRBD2 (5 bases). CDR3 length: 14 residues. Trimming pared 5 bases from V and 7 bases from J, leaving 13 bases between. CDR1 KGHDR and CDR2 SFDVKD come from the germline V gene. The CDR3 DNA is TGTGCCACCAGTGCCATGGGGAGCGGCGGGGAGCTGTTTTTT. Amino acids: CATSAMGSGGELFF.

The CDR3 DNA reads as TGTGCCAGCAGCCAAGCCGGGACAGGGGACACAGATACGCAGTATTTT. Translation gives CASSQAGTGDTDTQYF. This chain uses TRBV14 with TRBJ2-3, with 10 bases matching TRBD1. Looked up from germline, CDR1 is SGHDN and CDR2 is FVKESK. The CDR3 totals 16 residues. After removal of 1 base from V and 2 bases from J, the junction contained 3 bases not matched to a gene.

The rearrangement links TRBV9 to TRBJ1-2; the D gene is possibly TRBD1 (6 bases). CDR3 length: 18 amino acids. V shed 0 bases and J shed 2 bases, with 20 bases lying between them. In germline, CDR1 is SGDLS, CDR2 YYNGEE. The CDR3 sequence: CASSVGRGGRHSNYGYTF. CDR3 DNA sequence: TGTGCCAGCAGCGTAGGCCGAGGGGGACGCCACTCCAACTATGGCTACACCTTC.

The V call is TRBV7-9, the J call TRBJ1-1, with a weak D call TRBD1 (5 bases). CDR1 is SEHNR, CDR2 FQNEAQ, per germline (reference sequence). Trimming left V 0 bases short and J 7 bases short, with 15 bases between. This CDR3 is 15 amino acids long. The CDR3: CASSLALGQRIEAFF. The CDR3 DNA reads TGTGCCAGCAGCTTAGCTCTGGGGCAGCGAATTGAAGCTTTCTTT.

This clone appeared once. This chain links TRBV6-1 with TRBJ1-5; the D is unclear. V was clipped by 2 bases and J by 9 bases, with 17 bases between them. The CDR3 length is 15 residues. Germline CDR1 is MNHNS and CDR2 is SASEGT. CDR3 in amino acids: CASSEFAGYNLPQHF. The CDR3 region has the DNA TGTGCCAGCAGTGAATTTGCGGGTTACAATTTGCCCCAGCATTTT.

In nucleotides, the CDR3 is TGTGCCTGGAGTTCGACTTCCTATGGCTACACCTTC. It encodes CAWSSTSYGYTF. This chain links TRBV30 with TRBJ1-2; D unclear. The germline V and J ends were trimmed by 2 bases and 4 bases, with 8 bases remaining between them. Germline V gene sequence: CDR1 GTSNPN, CDR2 SVGIG (reference sequence). The CDR3 loop spans 12 amino acids.

The chain employs TRBV5-1 and TRBJ2-5, with 8 bases fitting TRBD1. The ends lost 0 bases at V and 3 bases at J; junction bases unmatched: 1. Germline lookup yields CDR1 SGHRS and CDR2 YFSETQ. The CDR3 loop spans 14 amino acids. DNA of the CDR3: TGCGCCAGCAGCTTGGACAGGGGGAAAGAGACCCAGTACTTC. As protein: CASSLDRGKETQYF.

CDR3 loop: CASSFNGGATETQYF. CDR3 DNA: TGCGCCAGCAGCTTTAACGGCGGGGCGACAGAGACCCAGTACTTC. This chain uses TRBV5-1 with TRBJ2-5; perhaps TRBD2 as D (6 bases). CDR1 SGHRS and CDR2 YFSETQ come from the germline V gene. The V and J ends lost 2 bases and 4 bases respectively, with 15 bases between them. The CDR3 loop spans 15 amino acids.

This rearrangement joins TRBV5-4 to TRBJ2-2; 7 nucleotides align to TRBD1. There are 16 residues in the CDR3. In germline, CDR1 is SGHNT, CDR2 YYREEE (reference sequence). The V and J ends lost 3 bases and 3 bases, in that order; junction bases with no gene match: 8. The CDR3 is CASSWAGQEDTGELFF. CDR3 sequence (DNA): TGTGCCAGCAGCTGGGCAGGACAGGAGGACACCGGGGAGCTGTTTTTT.

This sequence joins TRBV4-1 and TRBJ1-3; 10 bases align to TRBD1. Germline V gene data show CDR1 as MGHRA and CDR2 as YSYEKL. The length of the CDR3 is 17 residues. Trimming took 1 base from V and 3 from J; bases not matched to a gene: 6. CDR3 bases: TGCGCCAGCAGCCAAGGTCCGGGACAGGGGTTTGGAAACACCATATATTTT. It translates to CASSQGPGQGFGNTIYF.